This T cell receptor beta chain derives from a study of cytomegalovirus exposure and HLA in healthy donors. In the study overall: For the approximately 400 genotyped donors, 81% fell within the Caucasian-associated ancestry cluster.

In its sample, this clone was seen a few times. Antigen: not known. Findings of the study overall: TCR beta chains numbering some 160 were designated cytomegalovirus-associated. Certain indistinguishable V segments, among them TRBV6-2 and TRBV6-3, were excluded.

The study ran its PCR with 60 Vbeta and 13 Jbeta primers. Produced via immunoSEQ multiplex PCR; TCRdb's table is partial and in-frame only. In the table there are about 120,000 clones, 70% to 80% of which are singletons. The V end was cut by 8 bases, the J end by 4 bases, with 14 bases between. The CDR3 length is 13 residues. Germline loops: CDR1 MDHEN, CDR2 SYDVKM. The source of this sequence is a human donor in good health. The sample was PBMCs. The chain carries TRBV28 and TRBJ1-1; D not resolved. The CDR3 bases are TGTGCCAGCCGACGGGGTGGAGGCACTGAAGCTTTCTTT. This sequence encodes CASRRGGGTEAFF.